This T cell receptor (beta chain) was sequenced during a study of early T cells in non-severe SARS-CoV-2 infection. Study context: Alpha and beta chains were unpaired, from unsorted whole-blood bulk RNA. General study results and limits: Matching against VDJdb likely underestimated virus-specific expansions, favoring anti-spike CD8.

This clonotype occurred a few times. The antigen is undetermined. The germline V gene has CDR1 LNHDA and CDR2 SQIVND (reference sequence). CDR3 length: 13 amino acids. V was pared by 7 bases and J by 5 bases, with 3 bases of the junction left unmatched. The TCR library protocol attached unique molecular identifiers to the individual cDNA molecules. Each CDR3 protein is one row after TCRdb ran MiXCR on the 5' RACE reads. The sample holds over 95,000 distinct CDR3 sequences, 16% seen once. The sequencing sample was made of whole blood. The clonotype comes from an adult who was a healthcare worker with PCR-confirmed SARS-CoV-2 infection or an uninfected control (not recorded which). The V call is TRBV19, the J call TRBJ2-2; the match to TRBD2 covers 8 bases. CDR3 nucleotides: TGTGCCAGTAAGCGGGGGCCTACCGGGGAGCTGTTTTTT. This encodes CASKRGPTGELFF.